This T cell receptor beta chain came from a study of blood T cell repertoires in COVID-19. Whole-study context: The analysed material was cDNA or gDNA that came from T cells, B-cell-depleted T cells, or PBMCs.

Recovered status applied to Cohort 3 donors who had two consecutive negative PCRs. It also applied to those with clearance or with symptom resolution. Only in-frame clones appear in the TCRdb table, and some are missing; sequencing was by immunoSEQ multiplex PCR. The sample consists of approximately 270,000 clones, approximately 85% of them appearing once. The CDR3 is made up of 15 amino acids. V was trimmed by 4 bases and J by 3 bases, leaving 13 bases between them. Germline V gene sequence: CDR1 MNHEY, CDR2 SVGAGI. The sequence came from a woman aged 45-65 years who had recovered from COVID-19. The rearrangement links TRBV6-5 to TRBJ1-5; D call uncertain. The sequenced sample was PBMCs or T cells enriched from blood (not recorded which). DNA for the CDR3: TGTGCCAGCAGTTTCGTAGGAGGCGCCAATCAGCCCCAGCATTTT. It encodes CASSFVGGANQPQHF.